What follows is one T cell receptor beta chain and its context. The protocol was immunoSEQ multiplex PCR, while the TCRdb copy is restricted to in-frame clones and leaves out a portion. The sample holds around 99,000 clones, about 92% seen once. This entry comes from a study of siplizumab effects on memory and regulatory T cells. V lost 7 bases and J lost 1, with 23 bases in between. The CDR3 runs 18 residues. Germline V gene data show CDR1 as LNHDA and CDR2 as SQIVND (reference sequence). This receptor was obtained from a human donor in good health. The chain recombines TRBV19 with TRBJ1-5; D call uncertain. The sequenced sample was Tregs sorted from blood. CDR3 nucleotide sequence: TGTGCCAGTACCTCTGGCCTTCGCTGGGGTTTGAGCAATCAGCCCCAGCATTTT. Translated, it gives CASTSGLRWGLSNQPQHF.